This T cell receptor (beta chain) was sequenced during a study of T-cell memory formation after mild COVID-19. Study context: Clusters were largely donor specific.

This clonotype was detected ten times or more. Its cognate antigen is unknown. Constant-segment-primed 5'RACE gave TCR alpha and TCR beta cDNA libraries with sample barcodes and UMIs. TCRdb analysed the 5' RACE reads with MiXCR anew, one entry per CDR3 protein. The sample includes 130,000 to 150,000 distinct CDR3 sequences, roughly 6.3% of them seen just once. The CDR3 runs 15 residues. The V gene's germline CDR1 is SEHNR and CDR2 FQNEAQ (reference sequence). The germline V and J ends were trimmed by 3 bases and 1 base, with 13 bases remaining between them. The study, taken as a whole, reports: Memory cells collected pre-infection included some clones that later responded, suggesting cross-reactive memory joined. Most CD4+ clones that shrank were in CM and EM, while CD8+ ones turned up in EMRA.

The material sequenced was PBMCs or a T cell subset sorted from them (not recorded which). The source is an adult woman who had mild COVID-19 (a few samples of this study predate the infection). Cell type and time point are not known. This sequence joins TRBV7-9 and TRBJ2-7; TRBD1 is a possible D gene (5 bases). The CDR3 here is CASSFRQGASYEQYF. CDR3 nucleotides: TGTGCCAGCAGCTTTCGGCAGGGCGCTTCCTACGAGCAGTACTTC.